This T cell receptor (beta chain) was retrieved from a study of shared clonotypes between healthy human individuals. The data were produced by immunoSEQ multiplex PCR, yet TCRdb's version contains in-frame clones alone and is incomplete. The repertoire holds over 2,000,000 clones, with around 93% as singletons. Only CD45RO-negative cells positively selected for CCR7 counted as naive CD8 cells, so terminally differentiated effector memory CD45RA+ cells were excluded. Germline-derived CDR1 and CDR2 are MDHEN and SYDVKM. The CDR3 consists of 13 residues. Trimming stripped 5 bases from V and 3 bases from J, with 11 bases between.

The chain is built from TRBV28 and TRBJ2-7; TRBD1 might be the D (6 bases). The sample was naive CD8+ T cells from PBMCs. The source of this sequence is a man aged 18 to 35 in good health. Some clones in this sample may be carry-over from other donors' samples. This CDR3 is CASSAAGVYEQYF. CDR3 bases: TGTGCCAGCAGTGCGGCAGGGGTCTACGAGCAGTACTTC.